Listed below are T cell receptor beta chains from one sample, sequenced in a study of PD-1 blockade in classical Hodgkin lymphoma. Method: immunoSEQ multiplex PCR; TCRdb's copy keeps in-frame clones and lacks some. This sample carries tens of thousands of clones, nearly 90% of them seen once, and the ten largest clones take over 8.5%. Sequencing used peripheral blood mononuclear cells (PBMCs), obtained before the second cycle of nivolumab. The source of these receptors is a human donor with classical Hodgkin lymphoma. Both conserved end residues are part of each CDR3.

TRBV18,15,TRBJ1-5,CASSLGQNSNQPQHF
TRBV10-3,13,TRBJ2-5,CAIKLDYQETQYF
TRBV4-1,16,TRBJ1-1,CASSQDRRQDNTEAFF
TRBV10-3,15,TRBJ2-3,CAISERGISTDTQYF
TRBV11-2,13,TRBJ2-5,CASSLRGLETQYF
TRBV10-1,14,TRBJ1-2,CASSPGTGIYGYTF
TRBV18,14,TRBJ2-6,CASSTGSGANVLTF
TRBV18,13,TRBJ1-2,CASSPGQGYGYTF
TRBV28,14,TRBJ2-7,CASSRYRGHYEQYF
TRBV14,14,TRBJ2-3,CASSQDSALDTQYF
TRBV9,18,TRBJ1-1,CASSVGSRRGGYSTEAFF
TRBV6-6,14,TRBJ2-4,CASRAGTAKNIQYF
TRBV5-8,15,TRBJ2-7,CASSPGQGASYEQYF
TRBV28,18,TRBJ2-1,CASRGTGQLAGAYNEQFF
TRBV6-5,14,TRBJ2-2,CASSYSGPAGELFF
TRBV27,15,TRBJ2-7,CASSLGRGLVYEQYF
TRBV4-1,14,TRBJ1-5,CASSQENGNQPQHF
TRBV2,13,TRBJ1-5,CASTRDYNQPQHF
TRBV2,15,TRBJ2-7,CASSERATSSYEQYF
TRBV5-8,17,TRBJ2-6,CASTLGAGVSGANVLTF
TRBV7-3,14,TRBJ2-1,CASSTGQGYNEQFF
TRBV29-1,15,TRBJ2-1,CSGTSGSGSYNEQFF
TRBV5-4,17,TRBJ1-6,CASSLVGGIIFNSPLHF
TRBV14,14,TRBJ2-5,CASRAGVGQETQYF
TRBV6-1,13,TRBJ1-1,CASNGGGDTEAFF
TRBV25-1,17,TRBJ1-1,CASSEPGGVGKTDRAFF
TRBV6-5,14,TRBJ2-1,CASRGAGRRDEQFF
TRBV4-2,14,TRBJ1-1,CASSHNGPNTEAFF
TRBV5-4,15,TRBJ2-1,CASSLGRGSGNEQFF
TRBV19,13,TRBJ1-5,CASSRDRNQPQHF
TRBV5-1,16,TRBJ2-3,CASSSRLAGGPNTQYF
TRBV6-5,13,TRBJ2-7,CASSRGQNYEQYF
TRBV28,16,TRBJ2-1,CASSFLSGQGGNEQFF
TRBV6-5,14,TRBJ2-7,CASSRSMGGYEQYF
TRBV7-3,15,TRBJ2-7,CASSPSGTSPYEQYF
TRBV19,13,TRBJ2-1,CASSIVPDNEQFF
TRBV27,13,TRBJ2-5,CASSLRGQETQYF
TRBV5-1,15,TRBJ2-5,CASSSLPGRQETQYF
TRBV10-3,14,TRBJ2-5,CAISESGGSETQYF
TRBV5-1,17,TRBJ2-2,CASSLASGQGPTGELFF
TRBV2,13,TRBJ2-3,CASEGLSTDTQYF
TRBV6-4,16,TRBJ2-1,CASSDWEGGPRGEQFF
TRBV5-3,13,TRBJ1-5,CARSKRDNQPQHF
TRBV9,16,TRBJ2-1,CASSARTSGSANEQFF
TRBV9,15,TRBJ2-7,CASSASGTEIYEQYF
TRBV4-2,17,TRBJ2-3,CASSQDQRTSDTDTQYF
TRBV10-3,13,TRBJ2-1,CAIASGGNNEQFF